This T cell receptor (beta chain) emerged from a study of cytomegalovirus exposure and HLA in healthy donors. The germline V gene encodes CDR1 SGHNT and CDR2 YYREEE (reference sequence). V dropped 2 bases and J dropped 7; count of bases not matched to a gene: 6. CDR3 size: 15 residues. Both 60 Vbeta primers and 13 Jbeta primers went into the PCR. Generated by immunoSEQ multiplex PCR, the TCRdb table keeps only in-frame clones and is missing some. Among 150,000 or so clones, 80% were seen once, and the ten largest hold 2.4%. This cohort consisted of healthy bone marrow donors. General study points: Being productive about 87% or about 30% of the time was typical of most TCR beta V segments in an earlier analysis. Fewer N-insertions (relative to the approximately 700-donor mean) were reportedly seen in an Asian-associated ancestry cluster in a later analysis.

On this clone: Antigen: not known.

Material: PBMCs. This chain connects TRBV5-4 to TRBJ2-2; 9 positions agree with TRBD2. The TCR comes from a man in his fifties or sixties in good health and CMV-seronegative. This CDR3 is CASSLIAGASGELFF. The CDR3 DNA sequence: TGTGCCAGCAGCTTAATAGCGGGAGCGAGCGGGGAGCTGTTTTTT.